These 21 T cell receptor beta chains were sequenced from one sample in a study of T cell responses to AZD1222 COVID-19 vaccine. Clones were sequenced by immunoSEQ multiplex PCR, and TCRdb holds only the in-frame ones, with some missing. The table lists around 81,000 clones, around four fifths of them singletons. The sequences come from peripheral blood, collected on day 0 of AZD1222 vaccination. The source of these receptors is an adult in good health.

The J gene is TRBJ2-7, the V gene TRBV6-2 or TRBV6-3, with D perhaps matching TRBD1 (6 bases). The CDR3 runs 13 residues. Germline V lookup: CDR1 MNHEY, CDR2 SVGEGT. V shed 5 bases and J shed 0 bases, with 8 bases lying between them. CDR3 sequence reads: CASSRQVSYEQYF. The DNA of the CDR3 is TGTGCCAGCAGTCGACAGGTCTCCTACGAGCAGTACTTC.

This clone has just one count. V gene TRBV6-4 combines with J gene TRBJ1-1; 9 bases are a match to TRBD1. Trimming at V came to 6 bases and at J to 4 bases, leaving 15 bases not matched to a gene. The CDR3 is 17 amino acids. From germline, CDR1 is MRHNA and CDR2 SNTAGT. CDR3: CASRDTYRGQVSTEAFF. Written as DNA, the CDR3 is TGTGCCAGCAGGGACACATACAGGGGGCAGGTGAGCACTGAAGCTTTCTTT.

The chain uses TRBV7-2 and TRBJ1-5; TRBD1 matches 8 bases. V lost 6 bases, J lost 1 base, and 5 bases stayed unmatched. The CDR3 contains 15 residues. Germline CDR1 and CDR2: SGHTA and FQGNSA. Here the CDR3 reads CASSKQGVSNQPQHF. CDR3 DNA: TGTGCCAGCAGTAAACAGGGGGTCAGCAATCAGCCCCAGCATTTT.

The rearrangement joins TRBV2 to TRBJ2-1; a possible D gene is TRBD1 (6 bases). Trimming cost V 6 bases and J 4 bases, with 16 bases left between them. CDR1 SNHLY and CDR2 FYNNEI come from the germline V gene. The CDR3 is 15 amino acids. CDR3 protein: CASRKTGFGYNEQFF. In DNA, the CDR3 is TGTGCCAGCAGGAAAACAGGGTTTGGGTACAATGAGCAGTTCTTC.

The chain uses TRBV25-1 and TRBJ2-2; maybe TRBD2 (6 bases). V lost 2 bases and J lost 7, with 8 bases in between. Germline V gene data show CDR1 as MGHDK and CDR2 as SYGVNS. This CDR3 is built from 13 residues. The chain's CDR3 is CASSEAGGGELFF. CDR3 nucleotide sequence: TGTGCCAGCAGTGAAGCCGGGGGCGGGGAGCTGTTTTTT.

Concerning this clone itself: This sample also contains other DNA sequences that code for the same CDR3. The rearrangement links TRBV5-6 to TRBJ1-4; the D gene is possibly TRBD1 (6 bases). Germline V gene lookup returns CDR1 SGHDT and CDR2 YYEEEE. Between the trimmed V and J ends, which lost 4 bases and 7 bases, there was a span of 14 bases. The CDR3 sequence is 14 residues long. The CDR3 nucleotides are TGTGCCAGCAGCCCACAGGGTCTTGGTGAAAAACTGTTTTTT. It codes for CASSPQGLGEKLFF.

The chain links TRBV5-4 to TRBJ2-7; the D is unclear. Trimming removed 0 bases from V and 4 bases from J, with 11 bases in between. This CDR3 has 14 residues. Germline values: CDR1 SGHNT, CDR2 YYREEE (reference sequence). CDR3 residues: CASSLGGLGYEQYF. CDR3 in DNA: TGTGCCAGCAGCTTGGGGGGTCTCGGGTACGAGCAGTACTTC.

V is TRBV29-1 and J is TRBJ1-2; 9 nucleotides match TRBD1. The CDR3 runs 14 residues. Germline V gene sequence: CDR1 SQVTM, CDR2 ANQGSEA. Trimming took 4 bases from V and 8 from J; bases not matched to a gene: 11. DNA for the CDR3: TGCAGCGTTGGGGTTGTCTGGACAGGGGCCGGCTACACCTTC. Protein: CSVGVVWTGAGYTF. Full variable domain (missing parts from reference TRBV29-1 and TRBJ1-2): SAVISQKPSRDICQRGTSLTIQCQVDSQVTMMFWYRQQPGQSLTLIATANQGSEATYESGFVIDKFPISRPNLTFSTLTVSNMSPEDSSIYLCSVGVVWTGAGYTFGSGTRLTVV.

The chain is built from TRBV30 and TRBJ2-1; D unclear. Germline CDR1 GTSNPN, CDR2 SVGIG (reference sequence). The CDR3 covers 12 residues. The V gene lost 0 bases and the J gene lost 8 bases, with 8 bases spanning the gap. Here the CDR3 reads CAWSVRFDEQFF. The CDR3 DNA is TGTGCCTGGAGTGTACGTTTCGATGAGCAGTTCTTC.

The rearrangement uses TRBV2 and TRBJ2-3; no definite D call. Trimming left V 3 bases short and J 0 bases short, with 13 bases between. The CDR3 extends over 16 amino acids. From germline, CDR1 is SNHLY and CDR2 FYNNEI. CDR3 sequence: CASSELQPFSTDTQYF. The CDR3 DNA reads TGTGCCAGCAGTGAGTTACAGCCTTTTAGCACAGATACGCAGTATTTT. The complete variable domain, with remaining parts taken from reference TRBV2 and TRBJ2-3, reads EPEVTQTPSHQVTQMGQEVILRCVPISNHLYFYWYRQILGQKVEFLVSFYNNEISEKSEIFDDQFSVERPDGSNFTLKIRSTKLEDSAMYFCASSELQPFSTDTQYFGPGTRLTVL.

This chain joins TRBV9 and TRBJ1-1; D unresolved. With 4 bases removed from V and 5 bases from J, the gap between germline ends came to 18 bases. The CDR3 spans 15 residues. Germline V lookup: CDR1 SGDLS, CDR2 YYNGEE. The CDR3 DNA is TGTGCCAGCAGCAACAGCCAGAGAGGAATAACTGAAGCTTTCTTT. Its translation: CASSNSQRGITEAFF.

The sample holds one count of this clone. V gene TRBV9 combines with J gene TRBJ2-2; maybe TRBD1 (5 bases). The CDR3 extends over 16 amino acids. Between the trimmed V and J ends, which lost 3 bases and 2 bases, there was a span of 14 bases. Germline assignment: CDR1 SGDLS and CDR2 YYNGEE. The CDR3 spells CASSGGGTANTGELFF. CDR3 sequence (DNA): TGTGCCAGCAGCGGGGGCGGAACGGCTAACACCGGGGAGCTGTTTTTT.

The rearrangement uses TRBV28 and TRBJ1-5; D is undetermined. This CDR3 comprises 12 residues. Per germline, CDR1 MDHEN and CDR2 SYDVKM. V was shortened by 3 bases and J by 4 bases, with 4 bases between the two germline ends. This CDR3 is CASSLVNQPQHF. CDR3 sequence (DNA): TGTGCCAGCAGTTTGGTTAATCAGCCCCAGCATTTT.

This chain uses TRBV28 with TRBJ2-4, with 9 bases identical to TRBD1. Trimming at V came to 6 bases and at J to 0 bases, leaving 18 bases not matched to a gene. CDR1 and CDR2 from the germline V gene are MDHEN and SYDVKM. The CDR3 length is 20 residues. The CDR3 reads CASRATSGQGTHLAKNIQYF. DNA of the CDR3: TGTGCCAGCAGGGCCACATCAGGACAGGGGACTCACCTAGCCAAAAACATTCAGTACTTC. Looking up the rest from reference TRBV28 and TRBJ2-4 gives the full variable domain: DVKVTQSSRYLVKRTGEKVFLECVQDMDHENMFWYRQDPGLGLRLIYFSYDVKMKEKGDIPEGYSVSREKKERFSLILESASTNQTSMYLCASRATSGQGTHLAKNIQYFGAGTRLSVL.

The V call is TRBV5-1, the J call TRBJ2-3; maybe TRBD2 (6 bases). Trimming pared 2 bases from V and 4 bases from J, leaving 14 bases between. Germline V gene lookup returns CDR1 SGHRS and CDR2 YFSETQ. The CDR3 sequence is 15 residues long. In DNA form, the CDR3 reads TGCGCCAGCAGCTTAATTGGTCTAGCGCCAGATACGCAGTATTTT. Translation: CASSLIGLAPDTQYF.

The chain employs TRBV6-1 and TRBJ2-5; D may be TRBD2 (5 bases). Germline V gene data show CDR1 as MNHNS and CDR2 as SASEGT. The CDR3 covers 17 residues. V lost 2 bases and J lost 0, with 16 bases in between. The CDR3 reads CASSEPNGISYQETQYF. In nucleotides, the CDR3 is TGTGCCAGCAGTGAACCAAACGGGATTTCGTACCAAGAGACCCAGTACTTC.

V is TRBV28 and J is TRBJ1-1, with D perhaps TRBD1 (6 bases). The CDR3 has 15 residues. Germline V gene lookup returns CDR1 MDHEN and CDR2 SYDVKM. V lost 5 bases to trimming and J lost 5 bases, with 18 bases between them. CDR3 coding DNA: TGTGCCAGCAGTCCCCCGGGGGGCGTAAAGACTGAAGCTTTCTTT. It is translated as CASSPPGGVKTEAFF.

V and J are TRBV30 and TRBJ1-6; 8 bases match TRBD1. Germline V gene sequence: CDR1 GTSNPN, CDR2 SVGIG (reference sequence). This CDR3 is 15 amino acids long. V gave up 0 bases and J gave up 3 bases; unmatched junction bases: 1. CDR3 protein: CAWSVQGVYNSPLHF. The CDR3, as DNA: TGTGCCTGGAGTGTACAGGGGGTCTATAATTCACCCCTCCACTTT. Full variable domain (missing parts from reference TRBV30 and TRBJ1-6): SQTIHQWPATLVQPVGSPLSLECTVEGTSNPNLYWYRQAAGRGLQLLFYSVGIGQISSEVPQNLSASRPQDRQFILSSKKLLLSDSGFYLCAWSVQGVYNSPLHFGNGTRLTVT.

The chain employs TRBV29-1 and TRBJ2-1; 11 bases fit TRBD1. CDR3 length: 14 residues. From germline, CDR1 is SQVTM and CDR2 ANQGSEA. The junction had 3 bases not matched to a gene; V was cut back by 2 bases and J by 6 bases. CDR3 in amino acids: CSVEQGQGVNEQFF. CDR3 nucleotides: TGCAGCGTTGAACAGGGACAGGGGGTCAATGAGCAGTTCTTC.

CDR3 in amino acids: CASRPPGRSNQPQHF. CDR3 DNA: TGTGCCAGTAGACCTCCGGGACGCAGCAATCAGCCCCAGCATTTT. J is TRBJ1-5 and V is TRBV19; D is possibly TRBD1 (5 bases). Trimming stripped 6 bases from V and 1 base from J, with 13 bases between. CDR1 and CDR2 (germline): LNHDA, SQIVND (reference sequence). CDR3 length: 15 amino acids.

The chain employs TRBV11-2 and TRBJ1-4; D gene ambiguous. The V end lost 0 bases, the J end lost 5 bases, and 10 bases lay between the germline ends. Germline CDR1 reads SGHAT; CDR2 reads FQNNGV. The CDR3 contains 15 residues. The CDR3 DNA follows: TGTGCCAGCAGCTTAGAGGCCGGATGGAATGAAAAACTGTTTTTT. It is translated as CASSLEAGWNEKLFF. The full variable domain, rest sourced from reference TRBV11-2 and TRBJ1-4, is EAGVAQSPRYKIIEKRQSVAFWCNPISGHATLYWYQQILGQGPKLLIQFQNNGVVDDSQLPKDRFSAERLKGVDSTLKIQPAKLEDSAVYLCASSLEAGWNEKLFFGSGTQLSVL.